The present T cell receptor (beta chain) was sequenced within a study of OX40 agonist ivuxolimab in advanced cancers. Study context: Past anti-PD-1, anti-PD-L1 or anti-CTLA-4 therapy was accepted, and 40% had received some.

Sequencing used immunoSEQ multiplex PCR; TCRdb keeps in-frame clones, though not all of them. Found here are 13,000 or so clones, approximately 78% of them singletons; the top ten hold more than 12%. The germline V gene has CDR1 SGDLS and CDR2 YYNGEE. With V trimmed by 0 bases and J by 7 bases, 4 bases remained unmatched. The CDR3 length is 15 residues. This specimen consisted of CD4+ or CD8+ T cells sorted from blood, obtained in a trial of the OX40 agonist ivuxolimab. V and J are TRBV9 and TRBJ2-1, with 10 positions matching TRBD2. This sequence was found in an adult with an advanced solid tumor such as melanoma, head and neck, liver or kidney cancer. This CDR3 is CASSVGGSGRNEQFF. As DNA, the CDR3 is TGTGCCAGCAGCGTAGGCGGTAGCGGGAGGAATGAGCAGTTCTTC.